A selection of T cell receptor beta chains follows, all from one sample in a study of beta chain features in type 1 diabetes. The assay was immunoSEQ multiplex PCR, and TCRdb's table has in-frame clones only and misses some. Of approximately 70,000 clones listed, around 49% are singletons. The sequenced sample was central memory CD4+ T cells from blood. The receptors here all came from a man aged 25 to 45 with type 1 diabetes. The CDR3 runs from the conserved cysteine through the conserved F or W. D genes are given only for firm matches. Clone size appears in some rows only: once, few, many, or a class for an expanded clone.

v_call	d_call	clone_size	j_call	cdr3_nt	cdr3_aa
TRBV11-2	TRBD1	-	TRBJ2-7	TGTGCCAGCAGCTTAGGGGGGACAGGGACGGGGGAGCAGTACTTC	CASSLGGTGTGEQYF
TRBV9	TRBD1	-	TRBJ2-7	TGTGCCAGCAGCAGTACAGGGGTCCCCCTATACGAGCAGTACTTC	CASSSTGVPLYEQYF
TRBV7-9	-	once	TRBJ1-5	TGTGCCAGCAGCTTAGAAAGCGGACTTAGCAATCAGCCCCAGCATTTT	CASSLESGLSNQPQHF
TRBV6-1	-	-	TRBJ2-1	TGTGCCAGCAAAAATGCCAGGGTAGGGAACAATGAGCAGTTCTTC	CASKNARVGNNEQFF
TRBV28	-	-	TRBJ1-1	TGTGCCAGCAGTTTGGGGCTCCCGAACACTGAAGCTTTCTTT	CASSLGLPNTEAFF
TRBV19	TRBD2	-	TRBJ2-7	TGTGCCAGTAGTACGCTTAGCGGGATCGCCTACGAGCAGTACTTC	CASSTLSGIAYEQYF
TRBV5-1	TRBD1	-	TRBJ1-6	TGCGCCAGCAGCGGGACAGGGAGTGATTCACCCCTCCACTTT	CASSGTGSDSPLHF
TRBV5-4	TRBD2	-	TRBJ2-5	TGTGCCACCGAACGGGGGGGAGGGCGGCAAGAGACCCAGTACTTC	CATERGGGRQETQYF
TRBV5-1	TRBD2	few	TRBJ2-3	TGCGCCAGCAGCTTCCTAGCGGGCAGAGACACAGATACGCAGTATTTT	CASSFLAGRDTDTQYF
TRBV19	-	few	TRBJ1-2	TGTGCCAGTAGCCAGGACAGAAGGGGTGGCTACACCTTC	CASSQDRRGGYTF
TRBV7-9	TRBD1	-	TRBJ2-3	TGTGCCAGCAGCTCGGGCGACAGGGGCTCCACAGATACGCAGTATTTT	CASSSGDRGSTDTQYF
TRBV11-3	TRBD2	-	TRBJ2-3	TGTGCCAGCAGCGGGACTAGCGGGACAGGAGATACGCAGTATTTT	CASSGTSGTGDTQYF
TRBV5-5	-	-	TRBJ2-3	TGTGCCAGCAGCGTCGAGCAGGGTATTGGTGCGCAGTATTTT	CASSVEQGIGAQYF
TRBV6-1	-	few	TRBJ2-4	TGTGCCAGCAGTGAAAGGACAGGGAGGGGGTTAGCCAAAAACATTCAGTACTTC	CASSERTGRGLAKNIQYF
TRBV2	-	-	TRBJ1-2	TGTGCCAGCAGTGGGGCGGCGCGGAGGTATGGCTACACCTTC	CASSGAARRYGYTF
TRBV19	-	few	TRBJ1-3	TGTGCCAGTATGACAGCGAACTCTGGAAACACCATATATTTT	CASMTANSGNTIYF